The source of this T cell receptor beta chain is a study of identical twins. Via MiXCR, TCRdb re-called the 5' RACE reads, giving one row per CDR3 protein. This table has fewer than 900,000 distinct CDR3 sequences, 15% to 20% appearing once. This CDR3 region has 17 residues. Trimming removed 0 bases from V and 3 bases from J, with 16 bases in between. Germline assignment: CDR1 LGHNA and CDR2 YSLEER. These same records also appear under a second study, on T cells expressing NK-cell markers.

The TCR sequence derives from a woman under 30 in good health. V gene TRBV4-3 combines with J gene TRBJ2-3; no reliable D call. The sample taken for sequencing was PBMCs. This CDR3 reads CASSQDEAWAKTDTQYF. The CDR3 DNA follows: TGCGCCAGCAGCCAAGATGAGGCGTGGGCCAAAACAGATACGCAGTATTTT.